The sequence of this TCR beta chain was determined in a study of technical replicates of blood from a handful of donors. TCRdb's table, derived via immunoSEQ multiplex PCR, lists solely in-frame clones and lacks some. The sample records tens of thousands of clones, roughly 95% being singletons. V shed 3 bases and J shed 8 bases, with 10 bases lying between them. The CDR3 has 12 residues. Germline loops: CDR1 SEHNR, CDR2 FQNEAQ (reference sequence). This sequence joins TRBV7-9 and TRBJ1-1, with D unresolved. The clonotype comes from a human donor in good health. Specimen: T cells isolated from PBMCs. The CDR3 reads CASSFVQSEAFF. DNA for the CDR3: TGTGCCAGCAGCTTTGTCCAGTCGGAAGCTTTCTTT.